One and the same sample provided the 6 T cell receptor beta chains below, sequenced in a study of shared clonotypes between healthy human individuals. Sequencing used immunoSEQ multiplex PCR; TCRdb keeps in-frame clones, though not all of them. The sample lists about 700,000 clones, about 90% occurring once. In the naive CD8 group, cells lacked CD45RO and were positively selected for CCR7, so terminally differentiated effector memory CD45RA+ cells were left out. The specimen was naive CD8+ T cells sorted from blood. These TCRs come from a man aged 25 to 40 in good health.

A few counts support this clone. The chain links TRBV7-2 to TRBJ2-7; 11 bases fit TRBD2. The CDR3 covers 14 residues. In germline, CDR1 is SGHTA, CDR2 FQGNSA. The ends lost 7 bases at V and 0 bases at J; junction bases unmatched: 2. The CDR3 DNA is TGTGCCAGCATCGGGACTAGCGGCTCCTACGAGCAGTACTTC. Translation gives CASIGTSGSYEQYF.

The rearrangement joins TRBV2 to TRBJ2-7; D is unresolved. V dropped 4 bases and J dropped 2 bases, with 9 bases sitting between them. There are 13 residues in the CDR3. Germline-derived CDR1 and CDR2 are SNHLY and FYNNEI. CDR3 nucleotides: TGTGCCAGCAGTGTAGTTAGAACCTACGAGCAGTACTTC. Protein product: CASSVVRTYEQYF.

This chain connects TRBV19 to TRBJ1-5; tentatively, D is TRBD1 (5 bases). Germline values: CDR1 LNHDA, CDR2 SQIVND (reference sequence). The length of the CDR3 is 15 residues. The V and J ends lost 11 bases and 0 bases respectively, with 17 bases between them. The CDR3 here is CACRASLYSNQPQHF. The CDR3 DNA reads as TGTGCCTGCAGGGCGTCCCTGTATAGCAATCAGCCCCAGCATTTT.

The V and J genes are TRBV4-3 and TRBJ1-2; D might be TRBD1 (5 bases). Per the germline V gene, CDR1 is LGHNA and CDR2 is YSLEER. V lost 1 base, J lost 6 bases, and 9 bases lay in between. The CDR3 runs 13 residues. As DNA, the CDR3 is TGCGCCAGCAGCCAAGGAACAGGCGATGGCTACACCTTC. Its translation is CASSQGTGDGYTF.

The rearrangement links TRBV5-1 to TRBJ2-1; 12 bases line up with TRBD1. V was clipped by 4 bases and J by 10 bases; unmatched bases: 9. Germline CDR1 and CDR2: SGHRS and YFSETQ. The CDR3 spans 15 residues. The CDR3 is CASSQPGQGAREQFF. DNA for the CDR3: TGCGCCAGCAGCCAGCCGGGACAGGGGGCCAGGGAGCAGTTCTTC.

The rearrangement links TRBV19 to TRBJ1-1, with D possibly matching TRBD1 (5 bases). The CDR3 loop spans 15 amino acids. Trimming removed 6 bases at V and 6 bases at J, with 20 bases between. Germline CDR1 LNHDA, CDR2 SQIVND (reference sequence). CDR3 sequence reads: CASSDHPLRDPEAFF. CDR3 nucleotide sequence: TGTGCCAGTAGCGATCACCCATTGAGGGACCCTGAAGCTTTCTTT.